This T cell receptor beta chain was recovered during a study of TIL therapy for anti-PD-1-resistant metastatic lung cancer. Study-level information: Patients then received nivolumab; progressors got lymphodepletion, TIL and IL-2. Most patients had lung adenocarcinoma; a handful of tumors were EGFR-mutant, two ALK-rearranged; half smoked currently or formerly.

The V gene's germline CDR1 is ENHRY and CDR2 SYGVKD. The V gene lost 3 bases and the J gene lost 5 bases, with 16 bases spanning the gap. This CDR3 has 15 residues. As to time point: pre-treatment sample, taken before nivolumab and TIL therapy. This was the immunoSEQ v3 assay. Each library reached about 2 million read pairs, or 5-6 million at deep level. The data were produced by immunoSEQ multiplex PCR, yet TCRdb's version contains in-frame clones alone and is incomplete. The table records approximately 16,000 clones, roughly 70% of them present only once. The sequence was collected from a person aged 25-85 years with non-small cell lung cancer. The chain combines TRBV10-3 with TRBJ2-5, with D tentatively TRBD2 (6 bases). This specimen consisted of blood, obtained at baseline. DNA of the CDR3: TGTGCCATCAGTGAATCCAAGGGACTGGGGGAGACCCAGTACTTC. Protein sequence: CAISESKGLGETQYF.